This TCR beta chain was obtained from a study of blood T cell repertoires in COVID-19. Overall study: The samples span acute and convalescent COVID-19 from the United States, Italy and Spain. Nucleic acid was either cDNA or gDNA, and it came from T cells, B-cell-depleted T cells, or PBMCs.

Original processing notes: Counts of nucleated cells, estimated from reference gene primer amplification, were obtained. Produced via immunoSEQ multiplex PCR; TCRdb's table is partial and in-frame only. V, J and clone size derive from that table, while D and trimming were established from the DNA sequence. Here the sample spans 55,000 to 65,000 clones, 60% to 80% being singletons. The CDR3 consists of 14 residues. Germline loops: CDR1 MGHDK, CDR2 SYGVNS. Trimming shortened V by 6 bases and J by 6 bases, and 14 bases separated the two germline ends. The sequence was obtained from a man aged 60-69 years with acute or convalescent COVID-19. The J gene is TRBJ1-4, the V gene TRBV25-1; a weak D match, TRBD1 (5 bases). The sequencing sample was made of peripheral blood. Written as DNA, the CDR3 is TGTGCCAGCAGCCCCTGGGCAGGGTATGAAAAACTGTTTTTT. Its protein product is CASSPWAGYEKLFF.